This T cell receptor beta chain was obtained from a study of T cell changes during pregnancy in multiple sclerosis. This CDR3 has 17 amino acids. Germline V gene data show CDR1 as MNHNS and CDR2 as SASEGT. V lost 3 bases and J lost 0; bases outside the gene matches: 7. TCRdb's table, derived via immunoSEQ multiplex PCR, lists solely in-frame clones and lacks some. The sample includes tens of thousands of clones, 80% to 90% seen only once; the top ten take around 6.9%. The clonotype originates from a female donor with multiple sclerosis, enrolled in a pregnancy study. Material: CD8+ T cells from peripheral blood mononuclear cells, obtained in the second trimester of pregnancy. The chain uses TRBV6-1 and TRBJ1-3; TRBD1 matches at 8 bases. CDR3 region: CASSEMTGANSGNTIYF. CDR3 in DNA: TGTGCCAGCAGTGAGATGACAGGGGCGAACTCTGGAAACACCATATATTTT.